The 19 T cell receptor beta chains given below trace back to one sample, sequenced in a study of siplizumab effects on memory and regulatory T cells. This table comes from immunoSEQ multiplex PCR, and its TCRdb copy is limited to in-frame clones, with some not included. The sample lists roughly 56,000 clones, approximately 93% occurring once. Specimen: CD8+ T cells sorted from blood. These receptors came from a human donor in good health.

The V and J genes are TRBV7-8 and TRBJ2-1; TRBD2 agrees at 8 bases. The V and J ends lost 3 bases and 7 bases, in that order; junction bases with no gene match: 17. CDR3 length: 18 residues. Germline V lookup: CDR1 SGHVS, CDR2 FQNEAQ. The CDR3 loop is CASSFSGGAGVFGNEQFF. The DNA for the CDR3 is TGTGCCAGCAGCTTTTCGGGGGGGGCGGGAGTTTTCGGAAATGAGCAGTTCTTC.

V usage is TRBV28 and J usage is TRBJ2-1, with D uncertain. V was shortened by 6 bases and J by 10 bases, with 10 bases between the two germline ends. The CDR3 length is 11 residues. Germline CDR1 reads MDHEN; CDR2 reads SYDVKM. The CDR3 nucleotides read TGTGCCAGCAGGTTCCGATACGAGCAGTTCTTC. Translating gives CASRFRYEQFF.

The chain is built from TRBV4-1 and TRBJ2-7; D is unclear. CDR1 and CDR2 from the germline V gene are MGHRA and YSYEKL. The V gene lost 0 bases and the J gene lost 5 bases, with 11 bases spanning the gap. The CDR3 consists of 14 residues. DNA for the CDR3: TGCGCCAGCAGCCAAGAAACTCCCGTGGACGAGCAGTACTTC. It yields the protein CASSQETPVDEQYF.

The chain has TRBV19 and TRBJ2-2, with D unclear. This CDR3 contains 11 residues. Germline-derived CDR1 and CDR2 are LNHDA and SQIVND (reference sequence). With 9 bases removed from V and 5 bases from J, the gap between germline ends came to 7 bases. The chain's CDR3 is CASTITGELFF. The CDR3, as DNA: TGTGCCAGCACGATTACCGGGGAGCTGTTTTTT.

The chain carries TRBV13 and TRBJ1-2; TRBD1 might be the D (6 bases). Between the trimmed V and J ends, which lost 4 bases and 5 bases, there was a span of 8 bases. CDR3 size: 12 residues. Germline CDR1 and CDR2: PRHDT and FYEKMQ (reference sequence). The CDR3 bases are TGTGCCAGCAGCTCCGGGACATATGGCTACACCTTC. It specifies CASSSGTYGYTF.

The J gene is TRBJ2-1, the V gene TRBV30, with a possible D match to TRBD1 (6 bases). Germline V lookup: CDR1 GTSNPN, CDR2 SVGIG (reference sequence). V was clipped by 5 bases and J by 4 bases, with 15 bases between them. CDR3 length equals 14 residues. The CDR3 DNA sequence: TGTGCCTGGGACGACCCAGGGGTGTACAATGAGCAGTTCTTC. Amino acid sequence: CAWDDPGVYNEQFF.

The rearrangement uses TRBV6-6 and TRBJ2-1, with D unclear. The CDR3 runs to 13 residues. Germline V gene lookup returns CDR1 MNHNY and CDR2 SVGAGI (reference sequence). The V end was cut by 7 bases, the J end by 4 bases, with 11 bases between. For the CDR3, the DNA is TGTGCCAGCAAGCCGGGTTTATACAATGAGCAGTTCTTC. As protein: CASKPGLYNEQFF.

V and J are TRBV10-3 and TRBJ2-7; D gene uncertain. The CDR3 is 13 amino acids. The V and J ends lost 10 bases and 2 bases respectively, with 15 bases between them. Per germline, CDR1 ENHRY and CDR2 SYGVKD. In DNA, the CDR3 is TGTGCCACCAAACCACCTCTCACCTACGAGCAGTACTTC. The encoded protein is CATKPPLTYEQYF.

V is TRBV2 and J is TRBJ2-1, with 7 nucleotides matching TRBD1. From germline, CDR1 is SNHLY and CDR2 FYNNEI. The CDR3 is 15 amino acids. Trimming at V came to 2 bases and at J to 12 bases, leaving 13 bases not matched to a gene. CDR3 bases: TGTGCCAGCAGTGAATTTTCGACAGGGAAGGGTTGGCAGTTCTTC. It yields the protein CASSEFSTGKGWQFF.

For the CDR3, the DNA is TGCGCCAGCAGCTTCCTCTCCACTAATGAAAAACTGTTTTTT. This gives the protein CASSFLSTNEKLFF. The chain combines TRBV5-1 with TRBJ1-4; D remains unclear. The germline V gene encodes CDR1 SGHRS and CDR2 YFSETQ. The V end was cut by 2 bases, the J end by 2 bases, with 7 bases between. CDR3 length: 14 residues.

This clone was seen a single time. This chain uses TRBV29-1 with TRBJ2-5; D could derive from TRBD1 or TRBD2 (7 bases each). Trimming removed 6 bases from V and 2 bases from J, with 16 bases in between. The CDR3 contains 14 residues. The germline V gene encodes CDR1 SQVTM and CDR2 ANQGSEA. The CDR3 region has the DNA TGCAGCGTAGAAACAGGGGAGGGGCAAGAGACCCAGTACTTC. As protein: CSVETGEGQETQYF.

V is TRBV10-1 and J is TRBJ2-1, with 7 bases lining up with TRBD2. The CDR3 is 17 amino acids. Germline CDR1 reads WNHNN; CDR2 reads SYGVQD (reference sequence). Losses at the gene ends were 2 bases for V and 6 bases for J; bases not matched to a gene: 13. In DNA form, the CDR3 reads TGCGCCAGCAGTGAGGTCCCGACTAGCCGATCTTTCAATGAGCAGTTCTTC. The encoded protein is CASSEVPTSRSFNEQFF.

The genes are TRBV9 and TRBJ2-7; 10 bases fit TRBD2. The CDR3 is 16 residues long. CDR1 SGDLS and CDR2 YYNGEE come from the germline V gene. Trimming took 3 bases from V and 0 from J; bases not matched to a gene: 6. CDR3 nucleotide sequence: TGTGCCAGCAGCGGTCTAGCGGGAGACGGCTCCTACGAGCAGTACTTC. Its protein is CASSGLAGDGSYEQYF.

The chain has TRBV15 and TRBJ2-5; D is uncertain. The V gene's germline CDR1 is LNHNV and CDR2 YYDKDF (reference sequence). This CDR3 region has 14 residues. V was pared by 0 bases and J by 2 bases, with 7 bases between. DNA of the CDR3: TGTGCCACCAGCAGAGAGTCGGAACAAGAGACCCAGTACTTC. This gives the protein CATSRESEQETQYF.

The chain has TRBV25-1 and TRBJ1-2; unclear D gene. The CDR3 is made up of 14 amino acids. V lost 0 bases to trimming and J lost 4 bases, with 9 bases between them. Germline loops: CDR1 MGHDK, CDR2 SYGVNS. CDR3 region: CASSEYGVGYGYTF. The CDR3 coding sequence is TGTGCCAGCAGTGAATATGGAGTGGGCTATGGCTACACCTTC.

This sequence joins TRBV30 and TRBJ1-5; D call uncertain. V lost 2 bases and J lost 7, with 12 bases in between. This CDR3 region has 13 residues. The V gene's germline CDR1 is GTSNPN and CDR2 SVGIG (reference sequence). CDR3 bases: TGTGCCTGGAGTCCCACGGGGAACCAGCCCCAGCATTTT. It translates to CAWSPTGNQPQHF.

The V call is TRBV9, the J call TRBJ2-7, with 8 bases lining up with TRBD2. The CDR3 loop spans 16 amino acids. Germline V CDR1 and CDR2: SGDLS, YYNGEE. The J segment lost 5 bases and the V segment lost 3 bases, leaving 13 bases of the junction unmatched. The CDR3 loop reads CASSAPDSGSMDEQYF. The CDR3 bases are TGTGCCAGCAGCGCCCCAGACAGCGGGAGCATGGACGAGCAGTACTTC. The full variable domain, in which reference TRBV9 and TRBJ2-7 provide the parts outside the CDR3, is DSGVTQTPKHLITATGQRVTLRCSPRSGDLSVYWYQQSLDQGLQFLIQYYNGEERAKGNILERFSAQQFPDLHSELNLSSLELGDSALYFCASSAPDSGSMDEQYFGPGTRLTVT.

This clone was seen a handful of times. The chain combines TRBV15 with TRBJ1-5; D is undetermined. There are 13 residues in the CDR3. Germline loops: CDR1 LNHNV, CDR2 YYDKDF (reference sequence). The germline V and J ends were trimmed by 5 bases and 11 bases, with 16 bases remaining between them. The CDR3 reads CATSEAQSATQHF. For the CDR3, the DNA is TGTGCCACCAGCGAGGCACAGTCCGCAACCCAGCATTTT.

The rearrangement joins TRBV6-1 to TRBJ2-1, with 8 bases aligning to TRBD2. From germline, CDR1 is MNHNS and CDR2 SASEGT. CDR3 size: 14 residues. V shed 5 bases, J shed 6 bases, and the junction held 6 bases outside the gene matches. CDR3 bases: TGTGCCAGCAGTATCCACGGGACTAGCAATGAGCAGTTCTTC. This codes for CASSIHGTSNEQFF.